This T cell receptor (beta chain) appears in the sequencing data of a study of shared clonotypes between healthy human individuals. The overall study: Donor composition was two women and a few men, aged 18 to 49.

Trimming took off 5 bases at V and 5 bases at J, with 19 bases between the two ends. The CDR3 runs to 16 residues. Germline assignment: CDR1 SGHAT and CDR2 FQNNGV. The naive CD8 subset, CD45RO-negative cells positively selected for CCR7, excluded terminally differentiated effector memory CD45RA+ cells. The assay was immunoSEQ multiplex PCR, and TCRdb's table has in-frame clones only and misses some. The data show about 2.2 million clones, with over 85% seen just once and more than 1.5% held by the top ten. The TCR originated in a man younger than 35 in good health. Some clones in this sample may be carry-over from other donors' samples. The specimen sequenced was naive CD8+ T cells from PBMCs. This chain uses TRBV11-2 with TRBJ2-1; D is uncertain. The CDR3 spells CASSRNVGAADNEQFF. The CDR3 nucleotides read TGTGCCAGCAGCCGAAACGTAGGAGCAGCCGACAATGAGCAGTTCTTC. The entire variable domain, with the rest obtained from reference TRBV11-2 and TRBJ2-1, is as follows: EAGVAQSPRYKIIEKRQSVAFWCNPISGHATLYWYQQILGQGPKLLIQFQNNGVVDDSQLPKDRFSAERLKGVDSTLKIQPAKLEDSAVYLCASSRNVGAADNEQFFGPGTRLTVL.